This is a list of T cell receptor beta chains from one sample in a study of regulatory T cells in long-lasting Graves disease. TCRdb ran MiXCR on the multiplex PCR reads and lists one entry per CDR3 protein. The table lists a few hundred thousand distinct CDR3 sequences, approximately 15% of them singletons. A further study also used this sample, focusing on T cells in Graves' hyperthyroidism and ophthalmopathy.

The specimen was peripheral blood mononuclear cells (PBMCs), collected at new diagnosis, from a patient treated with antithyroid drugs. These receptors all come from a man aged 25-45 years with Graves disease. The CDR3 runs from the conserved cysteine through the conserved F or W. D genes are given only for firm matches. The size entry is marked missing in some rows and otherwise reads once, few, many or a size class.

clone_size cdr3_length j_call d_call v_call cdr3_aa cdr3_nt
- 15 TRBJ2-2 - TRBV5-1 CASSLATDNTGELFF TGCGCCAGCAGCTTGGCGACGGACAACACCGGGGAGCTGTTTTTT
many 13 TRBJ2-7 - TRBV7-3 CASSSTPGNEQYF TGTGCCAGCAGCTCTACACCTGGTAACGAGCAGTACTTC
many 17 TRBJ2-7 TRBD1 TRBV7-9 CASSGLRQGGDPYEQYF TGTGCCAGCAGCGGCCTTAGACAGGGGGGTGACCCCTACGAGCAGTACTTC
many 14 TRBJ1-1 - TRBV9 CASSVDPVNTEAFF TGTGCCAGCAGCGTAGATCCAGTGAACACTGAAGCTTTCTTT
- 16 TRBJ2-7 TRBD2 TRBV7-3 CASSSAGERWSYEQYF TGTGCCAGCAGCTCCGCGGGAGAAAGGTGGTCCTACGAGCAGTACTTC
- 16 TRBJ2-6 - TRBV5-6 CASSLVFGAGANVLTF TGTGCCAGCAGCTTGGTATTTGGAGCTGGGGCCAACGTCCTGACTTTC
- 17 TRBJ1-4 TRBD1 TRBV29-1 CSGLLYLVRTGVEKLFF TGCAGCGGCCTACTTTATTTAGTTAGGACAGGGGTTGAAAAACTGTTTTTT
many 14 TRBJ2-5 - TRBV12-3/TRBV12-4 CASSLAGQQETQYF TGTGCCAGCAGTTTAGCGGGGCAGCAAGAGACCCAGTACTTC
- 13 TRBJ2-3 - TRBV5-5 CASSAGTIDTQYF TGTGCCAGCAGCGCGGGGACGATAGATACGCAGTATTTT
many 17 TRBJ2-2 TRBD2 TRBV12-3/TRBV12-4 CASSGPSGSVDTGELFF TGTGCCAGCAGTGGTCCTAGCGGGAGTGTGGACACCGGGGAGCTGTTTTTT
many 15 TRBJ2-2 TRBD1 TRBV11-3 CASSRTGVNTGELFF TGTGCCAGCAGTAGGACAGGCGTAAACACCGGGGAGCTGTTTTTT
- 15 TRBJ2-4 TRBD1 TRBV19 CASSWGQGSKNIQYF TGTGCCAGTAGTTGGGGACAGGGTTCCAAAAACATTCAGTACTTC
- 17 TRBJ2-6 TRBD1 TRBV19 CASSHGTGISGANVLTF TGTGCCAGCTCCCACGGGACAGGGATCTCTGGGGCCAACGTCCTGACTTTC
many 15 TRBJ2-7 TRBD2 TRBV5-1 CASSLSERGTYEQYF TGCGCCAGCAGCTTGTCGGAGCGGGGGACCTACGAGCAGTACTTC
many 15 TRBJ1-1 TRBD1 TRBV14 CASHGQGVIGTEAFF TGTGCCAGCCATGGACAGGGGGTGATCGGCACTGAAGCTTTCTTT
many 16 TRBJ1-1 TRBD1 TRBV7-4 CASSFTGQGLNTEAFF TGTGCCAGCAGCTTCACGGGACAGGGGTTGAACACTGAAGCTTTCTTT
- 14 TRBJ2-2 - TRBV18 CASSPGSGTGELFF TGTGCCAGCTCACCAGGATCAGGGACCGGGGAGCTGTTTTTT
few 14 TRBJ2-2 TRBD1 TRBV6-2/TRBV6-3 CASSDRGMAGELFF TGTGCCAGCAGTGACAGGGGTATGGCCGGGGAGCTGTTTTTT